A selection of T cell receptor beta chains follows, all from one sample in a study of T cell responses to AZD1222 COVID-19 vaccine. Profiling relied on immunoSEQ multiplex PCR, and the TCRdb table lists in-frame clones only, not all of them. Among about 83,000 clones listed, over 75% were seen once. This sample comprised peripheral blood, obtained on day 0 of AZD1222 vaccination. The source is an adult in good health. Each CDR3 is given with its conserved first and last residue. Each record gives: D gene, J gene, clone size, V gene, CDR3 protein, CDR3 DNA. A D gene is named only where the DNA matches it firmly. The size field is filled for only some rows; it gives once, few, many or a size class.

NA TRBJ2-1 NA TRBV2 CASSDPLRAGGNEQFF TGTGCCAGCAGCGACCCCCTGAGGGCTGGGGGCAATGAGCAGTTCTTC
TRBD2 TRBJ2-2 NA TRBV5-1 CASSPGTSGRAGELFF TGCGCCAGCAGCCCGGGCACTAGCGGGAGGGCCGGGGAGCTGTTTTTT
NA TRBJ1-6 NA TRBV19 CASSIRDGNSPLHF TGTGCCAGTAGTATCCGGGACGGAAATTCACCCCTCCACTTT
NA TRBJ1-5 NA TRBV2 CASKDRNSNQPQHF TGTGCCAGCAAAGACAGAAATAGCAATCAGCCCCAGCATTTT
TRBD1 TRBJ1-5 NA TRBV19 CASSLQQGYQPQHF TGTGCCAGTAGTCTGCAACAGGGGTATCAGCCCCAGCATTTT
NA TRBJ1-4 NA TRBV5-1 CASSLSRAGNEKLFF TGCGCCAGCAGCCTTTCTCGGGCTGGTAATGAAAAACTGTTTTTT
TRBD1 TRBJ1-1 NA TRBV6-6 CASSYSMTGGTEAFF TGTGCCAGCAGTTACTCGATGACAGGGGGCACTGAAGCTTTCTTT
NA TRBJ2-1 NA TRBV28 CASSLPSSYNEQFF TGTGCCAGCAGTTTACCCTCCTCCTACAATGAGCAGTTCTTC
NA TRBJ1-1 NA TRBV28 CASSSQGMNTEAFF TGTGCCAGCAGTTCCCAGGGGATGAACACTGAAGCTTTCTTT
NA TRBJ1-6 NA TRBV3-1/TRBV3-2 CASSGWGQNSPLHF TGTGCCAGCAGCGGGTGGGGGCAAAATTCACCCCTCCACTTT
NA TRBJ2-1 NA TRBV19 CASSPTPGGSYNEQFF TGTGCCAGTAGTCCCACCCCCGGGGGATCCTACAATGAGCAGTTCTTC
NA TRBJ2-5 NA TRBV6-5 CAGRGGETQYF TGTGCCGGTAGGGGTGGGGAGACCCAGTACTTC
NA TRBJ2-3 NA TRBV30 CAWTGSTDTQYF TGTGCCTGGACCGGTAGCACAGATACGCAGTATTTT
NA TRBJ2-7 NA TRBV28 CASSPLFGSSYEQYF TGTGCCAGCAGTCCTTTGTTTGGGAGCTCCTACGAGCAGTACTTC
TRBD1 TRBJ2-7 NA TRBV6-5 CASRPRQGAPYEQYF TGTGCCAGCAGACCTCGGCAGGGGGCCCCCTACGAGCAGTACTTC
NA TRBJ1-2 NA TRBV4-1 CASSQEEVGYGYTF TGCGCCAGCAGCCAAGAGGAAGTGGGCTATGGCTACACCTTC
NA TRBJ2-1 NA TRBV6-2/TRBV6-3 CASSYSYNEQFF TGTGCCAGCAGTTACTCCTACAATGAGCAGTTCTTC
TRBD2 TRBJ2-1 NA TRBV4-2 CASSQAPGTSGRDEQFF TGTGCCAGCAGCCAAGCCCCCGGGACTAGCGGGAGGGATGAGCAGTTCTTC
NA TRBJ1-1 NA TRBV2 CASKTDTTEAFF TGTGCCAGCAAGACAGATACCACTGAAGCTTTCTTT
TRBD1 TRBJ1-1 NA TRBV27 CASSPRTGGLPFF TGTGCCAGCAGTCCCCGGACAGGGGGCTTGCCTTTCTTT
NA TRBJ2-1 NA TRBV11-2 CASSLTGSSYNEQFF TGTGCCAGCAGCTTAACCGGGAGCTCCTACAATGAGCAGTTCTTC
TRBD1 TRBJ1-5 NA TRBV6-2/TRBV6-3 CASSAAQGTIEPQHF TGTGCCAGCAGTGCCGCACAGGGGACTATTGAGCCCCAGCATTTT
NA TRBJ1-2 NA TRBV28 CASSLLGGQIWDGYTF TGTGCCAGCAGCCTCCTTGGGGGGCAAATTTGGGATGGCTACACCTTC
NA TRBJ1-5 NA TRBV2 CASSTTRGNQPQHF TGTGCCAGCAGTACTACACGGGGCAATCAGCCCCAGCATTTT
TRBD2 TRBJ2-5 NA TRBV5-1 CASSSGGVTVQETQYF TGCGCCAGCAGCTCCGGGGGGGTAACGGTCCAAGAGACCCAGTACTTC
TRBD1 TRBJ1-1 NA TRBV7-2 CASSQPDRGNTEAFF TGTGCCAGCAGCCAACCGGACAGGGGGAACACTGAAGCTTTCTTT
NA TRBJ2-3 NA TRBV5-4 CASSPDYRGDTQYF TGTGCCAGCAGCCCAGATTATAGGGGTGATACGCAGTATTTT
NA TRBJ1-2 NA TRBV28 CASSQPPWYGYTF TGTGCCAGCAGCCAGCCACCATGGTATGGCTACACCTTC
NA TRBJ1-6 NA TRBV7-2 CASSFLQENSPLHF TGTGCCAGCAGCTTCTTGCAGGAAAATTCACCCCTCCACTTT
TRBD1 TRBJ2-1 NA TRBV7-2 CASSPGGNEQFF TGTGCCAGCAGCCCAGGGGGAAATGAGCAGTTCTTC
NA TRBJ1-4 NA TRBV4-3 CASSQGNRRNEKLFF TGCGCCAGCAGCCAAGGCAACAGGAGGAATGAAAAACTGTTTTTT
NA TRBJ1-2 NA TRBV28 CASSLPKDSNYGYTF TGTGCCAGCAGTTTACCCAAGGACAGTAACTATGGCTACACCTTC
TRBD1 TRBJ1-4 NA TRBV27 CASRPLPGQGRTTNEKLFF TGTGCCAGCAGACCTCTTCCGGGACAGGGGCGAACAACTAATGAAAAACTGTTTTTT
NA TRBJ1-3 NA TRBV7-2 CASSRVGGGGNTIYF TGTGCCAGCAGCCGGGTCGGAGGAGGTGGAAACACCATATATTTT
NA TRBJ1-4 NA TRBV4-1 CASSSGVDEKLFF TGCGCCAGCAGCTCAGGGGTGGATGAAAAACTGTTTTTT
NA TRBJ1-1 NA TRBV27 CASLHSGHTEAFF TGTGCCAGCTTACACTCTGGCCACACTGAAGCTTTCTTT
NA TRBJ2-1 NA TRBV6-2/TRBV6-3 CASSYIEVNNEQFF TGTGCCAGCAGTTACATCGAGGTAAACAATGAGCAGTTCTTC
TRBD1 TRBJ1-1 NA TRBV9 CASSLGQGAVTEAFF TGTGCCAGCAGCCTGGGACAGGGGGCTGTGACTGAAGCTTTCTTT
NA TRBJ1-1 NA TRBV24-1 CATSDGMNTEAFF TGTGCCACCAGTGATGGCATGAACACTGAAGCTTTCTTT
TRBD2 TRBJ2-5 NA TRBV10-3 CATNSGRYQETQYF TGTGCCACCAATAGCGGGAGGTACCAAGAGACCCAGTACTTC
TRBD2 TRBJ2-1 NA TRBV3-1/TRBV3-2 CASSQGSGRAYEQFF TGTGCCAGCAGCCAAGGGAGCGGGAGGGCCTATGAGCAGTTCTTC
NA TRBJ1-4 NA TRBV5-6 CASSDTSGEKLFF TGTGCCAGCAGTGATACTAGTGGGGAAAAACTGTTTTTT
TRBD1 TRBJ1-5 NA TRBV27 CASSRTGGGNQPQHF TGTGCCAGCTCTCGGACAGGGGGAGGCAATCAGCCCCAGCATTTT
TRBD2 TRBJ2-1 few TRBV4-1 CASSQDALAGGFFHRFF TGCGCCAGCAGCCAAGATGCGCTAGCGGGAGGGTTTTTTCATCGGTTCTTC
NA TRBJ1-5 NA TRBV7-2 CASSHETSSDQPQHF TGTGCCAGCAGCCATGAAACGAGCTCAGATCAGCCCCAGCATTTT
TRBD2 TRBJ2-3 NA TRBV24-1 CATSSEREDSDTQYF TGTGCCACCAGTTCGGAGCGGGAGGATTCAGATACGCAGTATTTT
NA TRBJ1-1 NA TRBV11-3 CASSLGGNTEAFF TGTGCCAGCAGCTTAGGAGGGAACACTGAAGCTTTCTTT
NA TRBJ2-7 NA TRBV9 CASSVGLGAQTMSEQYF TGTGCCAGCAGCGTAGGGCTGGGCGCCCAGACTATGAGCGAGCAGTACTTC
NA TRBJ1-2 NA TRBV28 CASSFGGTNYGYTF TGTGCCAGCAGTTTTGGGGGGACGAACTATGGCTACACCTTC
TRBD2 TRBJ2-3 NA TRBV19 CASSVKAGGGPTDTQYF TGTGCCAGTAGTGTGAAAGCGGGCGGGGGGCCCACAGATACGCAGTATTTT
NA TRBJ2-2 NA TRBV7-2 CASSLDLTGELFF TGTGCCAGCAGCTTAGATTTAACCGGGGAGCTGTTTTTT
TRBD2 TRBJ2-7 once TRBV28 CASTPSGSGGKQYF TGTGCCAGCACCCCTAGCGGGAGCGGTGGCAAGCAGTACTTC
TRBD1 TRBJ2-7 NA TRBV11-2 CASSLVGTVYEQYF TGTGCCAGCAGCTTAGTTGGGACAGTCTACGAGCAGTACTTC
NA TRBJ2-2 NA TRBV5-4 CASSPGQGALDTGELFF TGTGCCAGCAGTCCGGGCCAAGGGGCGCTTGACACCGGGGAGCTGTTTTTT
NA TRBJ2-4 NA TRBV21-1 CASSKGEGRQATLAKNIQYF TGTGCCAGCAGCAAAGGGGAAGGTAGGCAGGCAACCCTAGCCAAAAACATTCAGTACTTC
TRBD1 TRBJ2-7 NA TRBV2 CASRTGPEQYF TGTGCCAGCAGGACAGGGCCCGAGCAGTACTTC
TRBD1 TRBJ1-5 NA TRBV3-1/TRBV3-2 CASGQGNQPQHF TGTGCCAGCGGACAGGGTAATCAGCCCCAGCATTTT
TRBD1 TRBJ2-1 NA TRBV6-6 CASSYSRDRYNEQFF TGTGCCAGCAGTTACTCCCGGGACAGATACAATGAGCAGTTCTTC
NA TRBJ2-2 NA TRBV19 CASRTSGLAGELFF TGTGCCAGTAGGACCTCAGGGCTTGCCGGGGAGCTGTTTTTT
NA TRBJ1-3 NA TRBV27 CASRPGTASGNTIYF TGTGCCAGCAGGCCCGGGACGGCCTCTGGAAACACCATATATTTT